This TCR beta chain was obtained from a study of cytomegalovirus exposure and HLA in healthy donors. Study-level points and caveats: A previous analysis found most TCR beta V segments productive roughly 87% or roughly 30% of the time. Immune exposure information available was restricted to CMV serostatus.

This clone was counted only a few times. What it recognizes is unknown. CDR1 is MNHEY and CDR2 is SVGAGI in the germline V gene. The CDR3 spans 14 residues. The junction had 5 bases not matched to a gene; V was cut back by 6 bases and J by 4 bases. This PCR relied on a set of 60 Vbeta primers and 13 Jbeta primers. The repertoire was sequenced with immunoSEQ multiplex PCR; TCRdb's copy has only in-frame clones and lacks some. The sample has about 98,000 clones; 70% to 90% are singletons. V usage is TRBV6-5 and J usage is TRBJ1-3; 8 bases are shared with TRBD1. Sequenced sample: PBMCs. This TCR derives from a man aged 35-49 years in good health and CMV-seronegative. For the CDR3, the DNA is TGTGCCAGCAGCAACCGGGACAGGGGAAACACCATATATTTT. It encodes CASSNRDRGNTIYF.